The 26 T cell receptor beta chains given below trace back to one sample, sequenced in a study of blood T cell repertoires in COVID-19. Measured with immunoSEQ multiplex PCR; TCRdb has only the in-frame clones, and not every one. The sample holds approximately 460,000 clones, about 91% seen once. Specimen: peripheral blood. Receptors originate from a man aged 18-30 years with COVID-19, enrolled during active disease.

This chain connects TRBV5-1 to TRBJ1-6, with 7 bases identical to TRBD1. Germline CDR1 and CDR2: SGHRS and YFSETQ. The CDR3 length is 15 residues. V lost 3 bases and J lost 9; bases outside the gene matches: 9. CDR3 DNA: TGCGCCAGCAGCTATGACAGGGTAGATACTTCACCCCTCCACTTT. It yields the protein CASSYDRVDTSPLHF.

The J gene is TRBJ2-1, the V gene TRBV3-1 (or the pseudogene TRBV3-2), with TRBD1 matching 7 bases. CDR3 length: 14 residues. Looked up from germline, CDR1 is LGHDT and CDR2 is YNNKEL (reference sequence). Trimming cost V 2 bases and J 7 bases; bases outside gene matches: 5. CDR3 bases: TGTGCCAGCAGCCAACAGGGGGTCCCAAATGAGCAGTTCTTC. Translated, it gives CASSQQGVPNEQFF.

The chain employs TRBV4-1 and TRBJ1-4, with a tentative D call TRBD1 (5 bases). Per the germline V gene, CDR1 is MGHRA and CDR2 is YSYEKL. V was shortened by 0 bases and J by 8 bases, with 25 bases between the two germline ends. The CDR3 extends over 19 amino acids. CDR3 sequence: CASSQDQVRGAPVGEKLFF. The CDR3 bases are TGCGCCAGCAGCCAAGATCAAGTGCGCGGGGCCCCAGTGGGGGAAAAACTGTTTTTT.

This chain joins TRBV3-1 (or the pseudogene TRBV3-2) and TRBJ2-1, with unresolved D. Trimming removed 0 bases at V and 0 bases at J, with 9 bases between. CDR3 size: 16 residues. The germline V gene encodes CDR1 LGHDT and CDR2 YNNKEL (reference sequence). CDR3 DNA sequence: TGTGCCAGCAGCCAAGATCCAGCGAGCTCCTACAATGAGCAGTTCTTC. It translates to CASSQDPASSYNEQFF.

This chain connects TRBV24-1 to TRBJ2-1, with 11 bases matching TRBD2. The CDR3 totals 18 residues. The trim removed 7 bases at V and 6 bases at J, leaving 16 bases unmatched. Germline V gives CDR1 KGHDR, CDR2 SFDVKD. Here the CDR3 reads CATSRGVTTSGKGNEQFF. CDR3 sequence (DNA): TGTGCCACCAGCCGCGGCGTCACGACTAGCGGGAAAGGCAATGAGCAGTTCTTC.

This clone has only one observation. V is TRBV3-1 (or the pseudogene TRBV3-2) and J is TRBJ1-1, with D unclear. Looked up from germline, CDR1 is LGHDT and CDR2 is YNNKEL (reference sequence). Trimming left V 2 bases short and J 3 bases short, with 13 bases between. This CDR3 region has 15 residues. The CDR3 DNA reads TGTGCCAGCAGCCAACATCTCGGGGAGGACACTGAAGCTTTCTTT. It translates to CASSQHLGEDTEAFF.

The sample holds a few counts of this clone. This chain links TRBV7-8 with TRBJ2-7, with TRBD1 identical over 7 bases. CDR3 size: 15 residues. V shed 5 bases and J 6 bases; nucleotides not matched to a gene: 13. Germline CDR1 reads SGHVS; CDR2 reads FQNEAQ. DNA for the CDR3: TGTGCCAGCAGCGTAAAGACAGGGAGTCGATCCGAGCAGTACTTC. Translation gives CASSVKTGSRSEQYF.

V gene TRBV9 combines with J gene TRBJ2-3; D is unresolved. CDR1 and CDR2 from the germline V gene are SGDLS and YYNGEE. V shed 0 bases and J shed 8 bases, with 13 bases lying between them. This CDR3 has 14 residues. Here the CDR3 DNA reads TGTGCCAGCAGCGTAGAACCCCTATCCCCTACGCAGTATTTT. Residues: CASSVEPLSPTQYF.

The J gene is TRBJ1-4, the V gene TRBV7-8; D is unclear. The V end was cut by 5 bases, the J end by 7 bases, with 14 bases between. Germline assignment: CDR1 SGHVS and CDR2 FQNEAQ. CDR3 length equals 14 residues. CDR3 sequence reads: CASSKTGKGEKLFF. DNA for the CDR3: TGTGCCAGCAGCAAGACCGGGAAGGGTGAAAAACTGTTTTTT.

This clone was seen a few times. The J gene is TRBJ2-5, the V gene TRBV6-2 or TRBV6-3, with a possible D match to TRBD2 (6 bases). The CDR3 sequence is 14 residues long. V gave up 1 base and J gave up 7 bases, with 13 bases separating them. Germline CDR1 MNHEY, CDR2 SVGEGT. The CDR3 sequence is CASSYFGTPGTQYF. Written as DNA, the CDR3 is TGTGCCAGCAGTTACTTCGGGACTCCCGGGACCCAGTACTTC.

This sequence joins TRBV11-3 and TRBJ2-4; 8 nucleotides align to TRBD1. V dropped 4 bases and J dropped 7; count of bases not matched to a gene: 3. Per the germline V gene, CDR1 is SGHNT and CDR2 is YENEEA. The length of the CDR3 is 13 residues. The CDR3 loop reads CASSSNRGNIQYF. The DNA for the CDR3 is TGTGCCAGCAGCTCGAACAGGGGGAACATTCAGTACTTC.

The chain carries TRBV19 and TRBJ2-2; no reliable D call. Germline-derived CDR1 and CDR2 are LNHDA and SQIVND (reference sequence). V was shortened by 5 bases and J by 7 bases, with 11 bases between the two germline ends. The CDR3 is 13 residues long. In DNA form, the CDR3 reads TGTGCCAGTAGTCCACCAGGTTTCGGGGAGCTGTTTTTT. Translating gives CASSPPGFGELFF.

V gene TRBV11-2 combines with J gene TRBJ2-1; 10 bases line up with TRBD1. This CDR3 comprises 15 residues. J lost 7 bases, V lost 5 bases, and 8 bases had no gene match. Germline CDR1 SGHAT, CDR2 FQNNGV. The CDR3 spells CASSPTRQGANEQFF. Written as DNA, the CDR3 is TGTGCCAGCAGCCCTACGAGACAGGGGGCGAATGAGCAGTTCTTC.

Only one count was recorded for this clone. The V and J genes are TRBV4-1 and TRBJ1-3; TRBD1 agrees at 9 bases. Trimming cost V 3 bases and J 3 bases; bases outside gene matches: 3. The CDR3 runs 15 residues. Germline CDR1 reads MGHRA; CDR2 reads YSYEKL. The chain's CDR3 is CASSQGQGYGNTIYF. DNA for the CDR3: TGCGCCAGCAGCCAGGGACAGGGCTATGGAAACACCATATATTTT.

V usage is TRBV2 and J usage is TRBJ2-3; the D gene is possibly TRBD1 (7 bases). Trimming took 3 bases from V and 0 from J, leaving 13 bases between them. The CDR3 consists of 16 residues. Germline V gene data show CDR1 as SNHLY and CDR2 as FYNNEI. CDR3 in DNA: TGTGCCAGCAGTGACCGGCGGGACAGCAGCACAGATACGCAGTATTTT. This gives the protein CASSDRRDSSTDTQYF.

This clone came up once. This rearrangement joins TRBV29-1 to TRBJ2-3; possible D gene TRBD2, 6 bases. The germline V gene encodes CDR1 SQVTM and CDR2 ANQGSEA. This CDR3 comprises 13 residues. The V end was cut by 2 bases, the J end by 6 bases, with 12 bases between. The CDR3 nucleotides are TGCAGCGTTGAACCTAGCGCAGGGGATACGCAGTATTTT. This encodes CSVEPSAGDTQYF.

The chain combines TRBV1 with TRBJ2-5; the table's TRBD2 call for D was not verified on the DNA. TRBV1 is tagged as a pseudogene. CDR3 length: 14 residues. The CDR3 coding sequence is TGCACCACCCCACTCAAGCGGGAGTCAGAGACCCAGTACTTC. Amino acids: CTTPLKRESETQYF.

The rearrangement links TRBV18 to TRBJ1-1, with 7 positions matching TRBD1. The V and J ends lost 3 bases and 0 bases, in that order; junction bases with no gene match: 1. The V gene's germline CDR1 is KGHSH and CDR2 LQKENI. There are 14 residues in the CDR3. The CDR3 region is CASSPQGVNTEAFF. The CDR3 DNA follows: TGTGCCAGCTCACCGCAGGGGGTGAACACTGAAGCTTTCTTT.

This chain links TRBV5-1 with TRBJ2-7; 8 bases map to TRBD2. In germline, CDR1 is SGHRS, CDR2 YFSETQ. Germline trimming cut 7 bases from V and 3 bases from J; bases unmatched to any gene: 12. This CDR3 is 15 amino acids long. The CDR3 reads CASSSSTAGDYEQYF. In nucleotides, the CDR3 is TGCGCCAGCTCGTCCTCGACAGCGGGGGACTACGAGCAGTACTTC.

The V gene is TRBV5-1, the J gene TRBJ2-7; possible D gene TRBD2, 5 bases. This CDR3 comprises 14 residues. V lost 5 bases and J 6 bases, leaving 18 bases between the germline ends. Germline V gene sequence: CDR1 SGHRS, CDR2 YFSETQ. DNA for the CDR3: TGCGCCAGCAGTGTCGGAGGAGAGATCTCCGAGCAGTACTTC. Protein sequence: CASSVGGEISEQYF.

The CDR3 DNA follows: TGTGCCAGTAGTATGTTAACAGGGGGAGAGCAGTACTTC. This translates into CASSMLTGGEQYF. The chain carries TRBV19 and TRBJ2-7; 8 bases line up with TRBD1. The V gene end was trimmed by 3 bases and the J gene end by 7 bases; junction bases not matched to a gene: 5. The CDR3 spans 13 residues. Germline V gene data show CDR1 as LNHDA and CDR2 as SQIVND (reference sequence).

J is TRBJ2-7 and V is TRBV4-2, with D perhaps matching TRBD2 (6 bases). The germline CDR1 and CDR2 sequences are LGHNA and YNFKEQ. This CDR3 has 19 residues. V lost 0 bases to trimming and J lost 1 base, with 22 bases between them. CDR3 DNA sequence: TGTGCCAGCAGCCAAGAAGCACCGTTCCGGGACTTCCCGTCCTACGAGCAGTACTTC. This translates into CASSQEAPFRDFPSYEQYF.

This rearrangement joins TRBV28 to TRBJ2-5; tentative D call: TRBD1 (6 bases). The V gene's germline CDR1 is MDHEN and CDR2 SYDVKM. The CDR3 loop spans 15 amino acids. Trimming shortened V by 7 bases and J by 4 bases, and 19 bases separated the two germline ends. CDR3 residues: CASNSLQGSSETQYF. The DNA for the CDR3 is TGTGCCAGCAACTCACTCCAGGGGTCCTCAGAGACCCAGTACTTC.

The gene calls are TRBV6-2 or TRBV6-3 and TRBJ2-1; D is undetermined. Trimming stripped 5 bases from V and 5 bases from J, with 16 bases between. This CDR3 comprises 15 residues. Per the germline V gene, CDR1 is MNHEY and CDR2 is SVGEGT. The CDR3 DNA follows: TGTGCCAGCAGTGCCGTGCCGGTCCCCCACAATGAGCAGTTCTTC. Translating gives CASSAVPVPHNEQFF.

The chain has TRBV6-5 and TRBJ2-3; TRBD2 agrees at 7 bases. CDR1 and CDR2 from the germline V gene are MNHEY and SVGAGI. The CDR3 extends over 15 amino acids. Trimming removed 4 bases from V and 2 bases from J; junction bases left unmatched: 6. The CDR3 region is CASSSTSRDTDTQYF. In DNA, the CDR3 is TGTGCCAGCAGTTCGACTAGCAGAGACACAGATACGCAGTATTTT.

The rearrangement links TRBV6-6 to TRBJ1-6, with TRBD1 identical over 7 bases. The length of the CDR3 is 14 residues. Germline V gene sequence: CDR1 MNHNY, CDR2 SVGAGI (reference sequence). V lost 5 bases to trimming and J lost 7 bases; unmatched junction nucleotides: 5. The CDR3 nucleotides read TGTGCCAGCAGTAGGGACAGCGGAAATTCACCCCTCCACTTT. Translating gives CASSRDSGNSPLHF.